This T cell receptor beta chain is from a study of long-term antiretroviral therapy in people with HIV. Whole-study findings and limits: Comparison with controls showed narrower CDR3 length ranges in HIV repertoires.

Version v3.0 of the immunoSEQ assay ran at survey level. The method was immunoSEQ multiplex PCR; TCRdb's version includes in-frame clones alone and lacks a portion of them. The table lists fewer than 30,000 clones, around 83% of them singletons. Turning to this clone: As yet, its antigen is unknown.

The CDR3 length is 14 residues. Germline loops: CDR1 MNHEY, CDR2 SVGAGI. V lost 2 bases, J lost 3 bases, and 11 bases lay in between. The specimen comprised unsorted PBMCs, sampled 2.7 years after starting antiretroviral therapy. This receptor was taken from a man between 35 and 55 years old with HIV. The V and J genes are TRBV6-5 and TRBJ2-7; D is undetermined. The CDR3 bases are TGTGCCAGCAGTTACAAGGGAAGCAGCTACGAGCAGTACTTC. Its protein product is CASSYKGSSYEQYF.